The 3 T cell receptor beta chains below were found in one sample sequenced in a study of T cells in Graves' hyperthyroidism and ophthalmopathy. RNA transcripts were the template for amplifying TCR beta CDR3 regions. The TCR CDR3 was amplified in a first-round RT-PCR using the HTBI primer set. TCRdb re-called the multiplex PCR reads with MiXCR, one entry per CDR3 protein. The sample has 350,000 or so distinct CDR3 sequences, over 15% seen once. Source material: blood. Every receptor here comes from a middle-aged woman with Graves' ophthalmopathy.

This clonotype occurred many times. V is TRBV30 and J is TRBJ2-1, with 7 bases aligning to TRBD2. Looked up from germline, CDR1 is GTSNPN and CDR2 is SVGIG (reference sequence). The length of the CDR3 is 15 residues. Unmatched junction bases numbered 11, after V lost 2 bases and J lost 7 bases. CDR3 region: CAWSQDERDGNEQFF. In DNA, the CDR3 is TGTGCCTGGAGTCAAGATGAGCGGGACGGAAATGAGCAGTTCTTC.

The chain links TRBV10-3 to TRBJ2-5; 9 bases are a match to TRBD2. Germline V gene lookup returns CDR1 ENHRY and CDR2 SYGVKD. Trimming took 4 bases from V and 5 from J; bases not matched to a gene: 8. The CDR3 loop spans 15 amino acids. CDR3 nucleotide sequence: TGTGCCATCAGTGTGGTAGCGGGAGAGGTGGAGACCCAGTACTTC. It codes for CAISVVAGEVETQYF.

This clonotype was found many times. The chain is built from TRBV27 and TRBJ1-5; perhaps TRBD1 as D (5 bases). The V end lost 8 bases, the J end lost 0 bases, and 11 bases lay between the germline ends. The V gene's germline CDR1 is MNHEY and CDR2 SMNVEV (reference sequence). The CDR3 totals 14 residues. The CDR3 is CASATGLSNQPQHF. DNA of the CDR3: TGTGCCAGCGCGACGGGACTTAGCAATCAGCCCCAGCATTTT.